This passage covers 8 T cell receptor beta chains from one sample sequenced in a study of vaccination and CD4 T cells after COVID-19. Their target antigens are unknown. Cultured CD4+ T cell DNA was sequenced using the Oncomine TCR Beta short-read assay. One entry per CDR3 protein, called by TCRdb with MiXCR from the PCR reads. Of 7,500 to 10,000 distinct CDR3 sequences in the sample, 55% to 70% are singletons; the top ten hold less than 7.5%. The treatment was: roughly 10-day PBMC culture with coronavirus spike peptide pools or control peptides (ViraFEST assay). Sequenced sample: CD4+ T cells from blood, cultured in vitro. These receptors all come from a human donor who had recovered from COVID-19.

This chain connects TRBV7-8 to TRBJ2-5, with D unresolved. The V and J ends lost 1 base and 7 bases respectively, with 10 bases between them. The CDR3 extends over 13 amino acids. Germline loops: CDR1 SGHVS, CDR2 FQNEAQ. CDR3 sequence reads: CASSLGTSRTQYF. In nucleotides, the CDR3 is TGTGCCAGCAGCTTAGGGACCTCCAGGACCCAGTACTTC.

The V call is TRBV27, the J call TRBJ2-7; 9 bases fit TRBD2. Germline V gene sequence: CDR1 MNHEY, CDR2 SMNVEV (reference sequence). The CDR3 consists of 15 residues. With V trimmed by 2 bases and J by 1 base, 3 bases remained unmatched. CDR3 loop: CASSLRRGGSYEQYF. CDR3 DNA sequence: TGTGCCAGCAGTTTAAGGCGGGGGGGTTCCTACGAGCAGTACTTC.

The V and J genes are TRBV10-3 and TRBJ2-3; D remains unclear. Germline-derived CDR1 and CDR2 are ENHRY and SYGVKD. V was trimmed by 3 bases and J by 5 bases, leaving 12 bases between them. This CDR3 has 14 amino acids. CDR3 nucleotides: TGTGCCATCAGTGAAACCAAAACCCGAGATACGCAGTATTTT. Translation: CAISETKTRDTQYF.

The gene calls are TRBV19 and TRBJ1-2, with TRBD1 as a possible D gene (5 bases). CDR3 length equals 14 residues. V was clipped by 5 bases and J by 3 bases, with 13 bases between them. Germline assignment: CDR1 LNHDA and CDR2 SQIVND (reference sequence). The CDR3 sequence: CASSSKGRDYGYTF. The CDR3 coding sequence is TGTGCCAGTAGTTCGAAGGGGCGGGACTATGGCTACACCTTC.

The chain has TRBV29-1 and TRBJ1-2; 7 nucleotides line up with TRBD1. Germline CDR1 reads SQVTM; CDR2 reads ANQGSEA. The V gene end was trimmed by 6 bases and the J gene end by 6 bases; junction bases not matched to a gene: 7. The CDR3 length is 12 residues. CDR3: CSVGTGTDGYTF. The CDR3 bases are TGCAGCGTAGGGACCGGGACAGATGGCTACACCTTC.

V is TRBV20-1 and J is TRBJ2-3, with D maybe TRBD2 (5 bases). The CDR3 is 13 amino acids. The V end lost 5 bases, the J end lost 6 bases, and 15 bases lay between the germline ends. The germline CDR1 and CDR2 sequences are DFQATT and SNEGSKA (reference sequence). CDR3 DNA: TGCAGTGCTCGGGGAATGGTGGGGGATACGCAGTATTTT. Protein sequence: CSARGMVGDTQYF.

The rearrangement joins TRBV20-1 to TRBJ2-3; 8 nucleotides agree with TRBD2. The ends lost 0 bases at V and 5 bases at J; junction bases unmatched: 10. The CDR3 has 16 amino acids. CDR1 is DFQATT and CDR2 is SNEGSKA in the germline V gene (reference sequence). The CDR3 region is CSARDLGGVAGDTQYF. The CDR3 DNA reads TGCAGTGCTAGAGATCTCGGGGGGGTAGCCGGAGATACGCAGTATTTT.

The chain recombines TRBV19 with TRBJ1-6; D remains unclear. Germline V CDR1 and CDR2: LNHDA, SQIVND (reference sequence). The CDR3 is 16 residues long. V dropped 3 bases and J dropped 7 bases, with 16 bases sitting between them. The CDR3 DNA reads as TGTGCCAGTAGTATTTCAGACCCCGGCAGGAATTCACCCCTCCACTTT. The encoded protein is CASSISDPGRNSPLHF. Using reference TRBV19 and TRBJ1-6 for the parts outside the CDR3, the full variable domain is DGGITQSPKYLFRKEGQNVTLSCEQNLNHDAMYWYRQDPGQGLRLIYYSQIVNDFQKGDIAEGYSVSREKKESFPLTVTSAQKNPTAFYLCASSISDPGRNSPLHFGNGTRLTVT.